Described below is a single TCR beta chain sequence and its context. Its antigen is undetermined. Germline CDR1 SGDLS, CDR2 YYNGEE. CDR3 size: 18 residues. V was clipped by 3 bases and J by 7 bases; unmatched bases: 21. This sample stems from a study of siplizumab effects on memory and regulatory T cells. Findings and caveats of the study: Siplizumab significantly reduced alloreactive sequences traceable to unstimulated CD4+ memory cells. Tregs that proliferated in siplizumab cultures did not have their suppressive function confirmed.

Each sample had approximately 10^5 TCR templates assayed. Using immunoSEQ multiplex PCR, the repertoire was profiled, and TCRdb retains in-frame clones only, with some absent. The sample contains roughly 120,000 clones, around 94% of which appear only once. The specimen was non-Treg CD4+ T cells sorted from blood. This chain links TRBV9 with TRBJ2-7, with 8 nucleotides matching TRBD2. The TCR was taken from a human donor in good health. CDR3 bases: TGTGCCAGCAGCGCCCACCCCTCGACTAGCGCCACCTTTGTAGAGCAGTACTTC. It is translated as CASSAHPSTSATFVEQYF. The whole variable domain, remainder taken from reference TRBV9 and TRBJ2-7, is DSGVTQTPKHLITATGQRVTLRCSPRSGDLSVYWYQQSLDQGLQFLIQYYNGEERAKGNILERFSAQQFPDLHSELNLSSLELGDSALYFCASSAHPSTSATFVEQYFGPGTRLTVT.